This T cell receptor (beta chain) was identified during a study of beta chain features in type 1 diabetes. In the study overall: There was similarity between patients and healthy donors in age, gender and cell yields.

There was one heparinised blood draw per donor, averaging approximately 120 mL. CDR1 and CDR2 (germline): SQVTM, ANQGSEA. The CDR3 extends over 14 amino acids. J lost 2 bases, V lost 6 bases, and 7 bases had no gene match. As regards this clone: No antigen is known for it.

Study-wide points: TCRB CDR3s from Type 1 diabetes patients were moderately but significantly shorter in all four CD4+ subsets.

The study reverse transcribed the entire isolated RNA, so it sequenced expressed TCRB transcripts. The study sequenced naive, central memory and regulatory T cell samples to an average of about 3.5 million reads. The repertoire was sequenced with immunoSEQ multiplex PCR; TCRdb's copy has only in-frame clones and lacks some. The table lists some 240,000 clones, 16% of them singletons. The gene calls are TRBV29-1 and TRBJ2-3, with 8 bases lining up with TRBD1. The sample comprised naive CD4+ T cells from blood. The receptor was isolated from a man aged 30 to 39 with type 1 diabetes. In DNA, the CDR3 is TGCAGCGTCAGACAGGGGACTCCCACAGATACGCAGTATTTT. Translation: CSVRQGTPTDTQYF.